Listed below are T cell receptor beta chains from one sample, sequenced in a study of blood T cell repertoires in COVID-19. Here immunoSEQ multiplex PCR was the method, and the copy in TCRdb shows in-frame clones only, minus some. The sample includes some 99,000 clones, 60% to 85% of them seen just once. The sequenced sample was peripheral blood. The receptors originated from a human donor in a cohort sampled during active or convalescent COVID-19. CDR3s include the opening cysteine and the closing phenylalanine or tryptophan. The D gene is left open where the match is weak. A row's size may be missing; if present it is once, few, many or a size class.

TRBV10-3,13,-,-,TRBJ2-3,CAISSSSRDTQYF,TGTGCCATCAGCAGCAGCAGCAGGGATACGCAGTATTTT
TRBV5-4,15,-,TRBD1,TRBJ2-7,CASSRDRLSSYEQYF,TGTGCCAGCAGCAGGGACAGGCTAAGCTCCTACGAGCAGTACTTC
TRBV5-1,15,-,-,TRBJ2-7,CASSKGTVGPYEQYF,TGCGCCAGCAGCAAAGGCACAGTGGGTCCCTACGAGCAGTACTTC
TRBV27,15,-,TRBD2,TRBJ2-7,CASLTLAGASYEQYF,TGTGCCAGCCTGACCCTAGCGGGGGCCTCCTACGAGCAGTACTTC
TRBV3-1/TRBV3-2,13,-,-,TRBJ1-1,CASSLTGYTEAFF,TGTGCCAGCAGCCTGACGGGTTACACTGAAGCTTTCTTT
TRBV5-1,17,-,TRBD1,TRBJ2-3,CASSVPGQPLHTDTQYF,TGCGCCAGCAGCGTCCCGGGACAGCCACTTCACACAGATACGCAGTATTTT
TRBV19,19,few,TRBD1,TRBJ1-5,CASRNAGTGGGIINQPQHF,TGTGCCAGTAGAAACGCCGGGACAGGGGGCGGCATTATCAATCAGCCCCAGCATTTT
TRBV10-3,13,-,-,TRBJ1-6,CAISPSDRAPLHF,TGTGCCATCAGTCCCTCCGACCGGGCACCCCTCCACTTT
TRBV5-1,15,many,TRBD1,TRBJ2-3,CASYPDRGVTDTQYF,TGCGCCAGCTACCCGGACAGGGGGGTCACAGATACGCAGTATTTT
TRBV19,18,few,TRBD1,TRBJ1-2,CASSEGIFGQGTNYGYTF,TGTGCCAGTAGTGAAGGTATCTTCGGACAGGGAACTAACTATGGCTACACCTTC
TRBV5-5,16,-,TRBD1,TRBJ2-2,CASSLVGQGGTGELFF,TGTGCCAGCAGCTTGGTGGGACAGGGTGGAACCGGGGAGCTGTTTTTT
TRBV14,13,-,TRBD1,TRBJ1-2,CASSPTGVGGYTF,TGTGCCAGCAGCCCCACAGGGGTGGGTGGCTACACCTTC
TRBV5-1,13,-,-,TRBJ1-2,CASSLAGDYGYTF,TGCGCCAGCAGCTTGGCAGGGGACTATGGCTACACCTTC
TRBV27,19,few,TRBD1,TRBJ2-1,CASSLDGQGSVSSYNEQFF,TGTGCCAGCAGTTTAGACGGACAGGGCAGCGTGAGCTCCTACAATGAGCAGTTCTTC